This T cell receptor (beta chain) was captured in a study of post-analysis software for immune sequencing data. Whole-study results and caveats: With TRBV5-6, TRBV5-1 and TRBV20-1 included, about five TRBV segments were more frequent in patients than in controls.

With regard to this clonotype: Its cognate antigen is unknown.

Germline assignment: CDR1 SGHAT and CDR2 FQNNGV. Trimming shortened V by 4 bases and J by 1 base, and 14 bases separated the two germline ends. The CDR3 runs to 17 residues. The TCR beta cDNA libraries carried unique molecular identifiers. Via MiXCR, TCRdb re-called the PCR reads, giving one row per CDR3 protein. The sample includes under 900,000 distinct CDR3 sequences, 53% of them seen just once. This chain joins TRBV11-2 and TRBJ2-6, with no clear D. The sample consisted of blood. The clonotype was recovered from a girl aged 10 to 17 with multiple sclerosis. CDR3 sequence reads: CASSSVKHPSGANVLTF. CDR3 DNA sequence: TGTGCCAGCAGCTCCGTAAAACATCCATCTGGGGCCAACGTCCTGACTTTC.